This TCR beta chain is drawn from a study of blood T cell repertoires in COVID-19. Sequencing was performed with immunoSEQ multiplex PCR; in TCRdb, only in-frame clones are kept and a portion is missing. The sample gives under 450,000 clones, about four fifths of which show up once; 5% to 5.5% is in the top ten. Sequenced sample: PBMCs or T cells enriched from blood (not recorded which). The receptor's source is a woman aged 45 to 65 who had recovered from COVID-19.

CDR3 sequence (DNA): TGTGCCAGCAGCCCGTCTACGGGGGGTCGGACAGATACGCAGTATTTT. This translates into CASSPSTGGRTDTQYF. The rearrangement joins TRBV7-2 to TRBJ2-3; 7 bases are a match to TRBD2. The germline V gene has CDR1 SGHTA and CDR2 FQGNSA. This CDR3 is built from 16 residues. V lost 5 bases, J lost 3 bases, and 11 bases stayed unmatched.